This T cell receptor (beta chain) is from a study of blood T cell repertoires in COVID-19. With 1 base removed from V and 7 bases from J, the gap between germline ends came to 13 bases. Germline V gene lookup returns CDR1 MGHRA and CDR2 YSYEKL. CDR3 length equals 14 residues. Sequencing was performed with immunoSEQ multiplex PCR; in TCRdb, only in-frame clones are kept and a portion is missing. This table holds around 220,000 clones, under 90% found once. The chain uses TRBV4-1 and TRBJ2-5, with TRBD2 as a possible D gene (6 bases). Input material: peripheral blood. This sequence was found in a woman older than 75 with COVID-19, enrolled during active disease. The chain's CDR3 is CASSQVGTFGTQYF. In DNA, the CDR3 is TGCGCCAGCAGCCAAGTCGGGACTTTCGGGACCCAGTACTTC.